This T cell receptor beta chain was sequenced in a study of T cell responses to AZD1222 COVID-19 vaccine. Study results and caveats: Nearly half of spike-specific TCRs reportedly target unmutated variant regions. Only a handful of AZD1222 recipients, roughly 6 in all, had baseline seropositivity.

The V end was cut by 3 bases, the J end by 4 bases, with 15 bases between. In germline, CDR1 is MDHEN, CDR2 SYDVKM. The CDR3 is made up of 15 amino acids. Remarks on this clone: Its matching antigen is unknown.

Sequencing was performed with immunoSEQ multiplex PCR; in TCRdb, only in-frame clones are kept and a portion is missing. The data contain tens of thousands of clones, around nine tenths of them singletons. This sequence was found in an adult in good health. The V gene is TRBV28, the J gene TRBJ2-5, with unresolved D. The specimen was peripheral blood, collected on day 0 of AZD1222 vaccination. In DNA form, the CDR3 reads TGTGCCAGCAGTTTGGCACAAACAACTGCAGAGACCCAGTACTTC. Protein sequence: CASSLAQTTAETQYF.